These T cell receptor beta chains were read from a single sample in a study of human T cells and chemical hapten exposure. Each CDR3 protein is one row after TCRdb ran MiXCR on the RACE reads. The data contain around 110,000 distinct CDR3 sequences, 12% of them singletons. Specimen: whole blood, collected in connection with sensitization to the hapten diphenylcyclopropenone (DPC). These receptors all come from a woman between 50 and 59 years old with alopecia areata. Some clones in this sample may be carry-over from other donors' samples. Each CDR3 is given with its conserved first and last residue. D genes are given only for firm matches. Some rows have no size entry. The others give once, few or many, or a class for an expanded clone.

J	V	size	D	DNA	CDR3
TRBJ1-1	TRBV28	many	.	TGTGCCAGCAGTTCTTTTAGCACTGAAGCTTTCTTT	CASSSFSTEAFF
TRBJ1-5	TRBV5-1	.	TRBD1	TGCGCCAGCAGCTTCGGAACAGGGGGCAATCAGCCCCAGCATTTT	CASSFGTGGNQPQHF
TRBJ2-1	TRBV12-3/TRBV12-4	.	.	TGTGCCAGCAGTTTAGTCGGCGGGGCCTCGCATGAGCAGTTCTTC	CASSLVGGASHEQFF
TRBJ2-7	TRBV7-6	many	.	TGTGCCAGCAGCCCGGAGGTCGGATCCTACGAGCAGTACTTC	CASSPEVGSYEQYF
TRBJ1-2	TRBV27	.	TRBD1	TGTGCCAGCAGGCCCGCCGACAGGGGAATCTATGGCTACACCTTC	CASRPADRGIYGYTF
TRBJ2-5	TRBV7-2	many	.	TGTGCCAGCAGCTGGACGGTCCAAGAGACCCAGTACTTC	CASSWTVQETQYF
TRBJ1-2	TRBV13	few	.	TGTGCCAGCAGCTCGACAGGAGTTAACTATGGCTACACCTTC	CASSSTGVNYGYTF
TRBJ2-3	TRBV7-2	many	TRBD2	TGTGCCAGCAGCTTGCTCCCCGGGACTAGCGGGAGTTCAGATACGCAGTATTTT	CASSLLPGTSGSSDTQYF
TRBJ1-1	TRBV3-1	.	TRBD1	TGTGCCAGCAGCCAAGTTATCGGGACAGGGGGTGAAGCTTTCTTT	CASSQVIGTGGEAFF
TRBJ2-7	TRBV21-1	few	.	TGTGCCAGCAGCAGAAGGATTACAGGGACCTACGAGCAGTACTTC	CASSRRITGTYEQYF
TRBJ2-5	TRBV2	.	.	TGTGCCAGCAGTGGACGGTTCCAAGAGACCCAGTACTTC	CASSGRFQETQYF
TRBJ1-4	TRBV4-3	.	TRBD1	TGCGCCAGCAGCCAAGATGGGACAGGGTCTGAAAAACTGTTTTTT	CASSQDGTGSEKLFF
TRBJ1-1	TRBV3-1	many	.	TGTGCCAGCAGGAGGGCCAACAGGCGAAACACTGAAGCTTTCTTT	CASRRANRRNTEAFF
TRBJ2-3	TRBV6-1	few	TRBD2	TGTGCCAGCAGTGAAGCGGGGGGGGTAGATACGCAGTATTTT	CASSEAGGVDTQYF
TRBJ1-3	TRBV12-3/TRBV12-4	large	.	TGTGCCAGCAGCGAAGGAAACACCATATATTTT	CASSEGNTIYF
TRBJ2-3	TRBV29-1	few	TRBD2	TGCAGCGTTGATGTCGCGGGGGTAGATACGCAGTATTTT	CSVDVAGVDTQYF
TRBJ1-1	TRBV5-8	few	.	TGTGCCAGCAGCTTGGCCCCAGTCCCTGAAGCTTTCTTT	CASSLAPVPEAFF
TRBJ2-4	TRBV15	.	TRBD2	TGTGCCACCAGCAGAGATGGACTAGCGGGAGTCATAAACATTCAGTACTTC	CATSRDGLAGVINIQYF
TRBJ1-5	TRBV2	many	.	TGTGCCAGCAGTGTGGAGGGTGGAAGTCAGCCCCAGCATTTT	CASSVEGGSQPQHF
TRBJ2-3	TRBV12-3/TRBV12-4	.	TRBD2	TGTGCCAGCAGTCCCCGAGACAGTATAGCGGGGCGCACAGATACGCAGTATTTT	CASSPRDSIAGRTDTQYF
TRBJ2-3	TRBV6-2/TRBV6-3	.	.	TGTGCCAGCAGACGCCTTGGAAAGGGGCCGGACACAGATACGCAGTATTTT	CASRRLGKGPDTDTQYF
TRBJ2-7	TRBV7-9	.	.	TGTGCCATAGGCCCCTTTAGCTCCTACGAGCAGTACTTC	CAIGPFSSYEQYF
TRBJ1-2	TRBV18	few	.	TGTGCCAGCTCATGGACGGCGGAATATGGCTACACCTTC	CASSWTAEYGYTF
TRBJ1-5	TRBV7-8	.	.	TGTGCCAGCAGCTTAGAGACAGTTTATCAGCCCCAGCATTTT	CASSLETVYQPQHF
TRBJ2-7	TRBV18	few	.	TGTGCCAGCTCAAACAGAAACATCTACTACGAGCAGTACTTC	CASSNRNIYYEQYF
TRBJ2-2	TRBV2	many	TRBD1	TGTGCCAGCAGTGGACAGGGTGCCGGGGAGCTGTTTTTT	CASSGQGAGELFF
TRBJ2-2	TRBV5-5	once	.	TGTGCCAGCAGCTTGGTCACTATAGGCACCGGGGAGCTGTTTTTT	CASSLVTIGTGELFF
TRBJ2-5	TRBV7-2	.	TRBD2	TGTGCCAGCAGCTCTGGACCGGGACTAGCAGCGGAGGAGACCCAGTACTTC	CASSSGPGLAAEETQYF
TRBJ2-5	TRBV6-6	few	TRBD2	TGTGCCAGCAGTCCCGGGGGACTAAGGCAAGAGACCCAGTACTTC	CASSPGGLRQETQYF
TRBJ1-5	TRBV12-3/TRBV12-4	few	.	TGTGCCAGCAGTTCTTCCCGGACGCATCAGCCCCAGCATTTT	CASSSSRTHQPQHF
TRBJ2-3	TRBV29-1	few	.	TGCAGCCGATCCGGACCCACAGATACGCAGTATTTT	CSRSGPTDTQYF
TRBJ1-4	TRBV20-1	many	.	TGCAGTGCTAGAGAGCGGTCCCAAGGAAAACTGTTTTTT	CSARERSQGKLFF
TRBJ2-1	TRBV9	.	TRBD2	TGTGCCAGCAGCGTCTCACTCCCTGGTTGGACTAGCGGGAGACCCCATGAGCAGTTCTTC	CASSVSLPGWTSGRPHEQFF
TRBJ2-2	TRBV11-2	few	.	TGTGCCAGCAGCTTAGAGAGGACAAGTAGCGGGGAGCTGTTTTTT	CASSLERTSSGELFF
TRBJ1-4	TRBV27	.	.	TGTGCCAGCAGCCCCCAAGCATACAGGGAAAGGGGCGAAAAACTGTTTTTT	CASSPQAYRERGEKLFF
TRBJ2-6	TRBV10-1	many	.	TGCGCCAGCTCTTCTGGGGCCAACGTCCTGACTTTC	CASSSGANVLTF
TRBJ2-3	TRBV7-9	many	TRBD2	TGTGCCAGCAGCGTTTCGGGACTAGCGGCAGATACGCAGTATTTT	CASSVSGLAADTQYF
TRBJ1-3	TRBV6-5	many	.	TGTGCCAGCAGTTACAGTGGGGGCTCTGGAAACACCATATATTTT	CASSYSGGSGNTIYF
TRBJ2-1	TRBV11-2	many	.	TGTGCCAGCAGCTTTAGCGGCTCCTACAATGAGCAGTTCTTC	CASSFSGSYNEQFF
TRBJ1-4	TRBV7-9	few	TRBD1	TGTGCCAGCAGTTCGGACAGGGTAGATGCAAAACTGTTTTTT	CASSSDRVDAKLFF
TRBJ2-7	TRBV9	many	.	TGTGCCAGCAGCGTAGCTGGCAGCTACGAGCAGTACTTC	CASSVAGSYEQYF
TRBJ2-5	TRBV11-2	few	.	TGTGCCAGCAGCCCCTACGGAGAGACCCAGTACTTC	CASSPYGETQYF
TRBJ1-3	TRBV28	.	.	TGTGCCAGCAGCGTTGGGGGGACCTCTGGAAACACCATATATTTT	CASSVGGTSGNTIYF
TRBJ2-2	TRBV29-1	.	.	TGCAGCGCTATACACCAGACCGGGGAGCTGTTTTTT	CSAIHQTGELFF
TRBJ2-2	TRBV6-5	few	.	TGTGCCAGCAGTCGCCCCCACACCGGGGAGCTGTTTTTT	CASSRPHTGELFF
TRBJ2-7	TRBV12-3/TRBV12-4	many	TRBD1	TGTGCCAGCAGCGAGACAGGGGGCTCCTACGAGCAGTACTTC	CASSETGGSYEQYF
TRBJ2-7	TRBV29-1	many	.	TGCAGCGGGGGGAAGGGAACCTACGAGCAGTACTTC	CSGGKGTYEQYF
TRBJ2-7	TRBV3-1	many	.	TGTGCCAGCAGCCAGGCTGGGCCCTACGAGCAGTACTTC	CASSQAGPYEQYF
TRBJ1-1	TRBV7-2	.	.	TGTGCCAGCAGCTTAGGTTTGCAGTCGATGGCTTTCTTT	CASSLGLQSMAFF
TRBJ1-2	TRBV7-9	many	TRBD1	TGTGCCACCGGGACAGGGACCTATGGCTACACCTTC	CATGTGTYGYTF
TRBJ1-1	TRBV6-2/TRBV6-3	many	.	TGTGCCAGCAGTTACTCGGGAAGGGGGGTCTCTGAAGCTTTCTTT	CASSYSGRGVSEAFF
TRBJ1-2	TRBV5-1	.	.	TGCGCCAGCAGCTTCGTACCAGGCCTAGACTATGGCTACACCTTC	CASSFVPGLDYGYTF
TRBJ2-3	TRBV11-2	many	.	TGTGCCAGCAGCCGAGTGCCCGGGGGTCTAGATACGCAGTATTTT	CASSRVPGGLDTQYF